Detailed here is one T cell receptor (beta chain). Profiled with immunoSEQ multiplex PCR; TCRdb holds only in-frame clones, not every one. Of just over 2,000,000 clones in the sample, 85% to 95% were seen once. The CDR3 contains 14 residues. Germline CDR1 SGHAT, CDR2 FQNNGV. V lost 7 bases and J lost 2, with 14 bases in between. This record belongs to a study of shared clonotypes between healthy human individuals. The TCR originated in a man younger than 35 in good health. V gene TRBV11-2 combines with J gene TRBJ1-1; D is unresolved. Sequencing used naive CD4+ T cells sorted from blood. Subset: CD45RA+ positively selected. The chain's CDR3 is CASTMINSNTEAFF. The CDR3, as DNA: TGTGCCAGCACTATGATCAACTCTAACACTGAAGCTTTCTTT.